This T cell receptor (beta chain) originates from a study of blood T cells in healthy people across ages. CDR3 length: 17 residues. V lost 1 base to trimming and J lost 3 bases; unmatched junction nucleotides: 6. The use of a sample-barcoded 5' primer and a J-beta primer mix characterized a second PCR of about 6 to 11 cycles. MiXCR, run by TCRdb on the 5' RACE reads, gives a single entry per CDR3 protein. The data contain about 840,000 distinct CDR3 sequences, under 35% of them singletons. These same records also appear under a second study, on T cells of mothers and their children.

V gene TRBV12-3 or TRBV12-4 combines with J gene TRBJ1-5; 10 bases line up with TRBD1. This clonotype was sampled from a woman aged 40 to 50 in good health. Sequencing was performed on blood. CDR3: CASSLGTGGLVNQPQHF. CDR3 DNA sequence: TGTGCCAGCAGTTTAGGGACAGGGGGGTTGGTCAATCAGCCCCAGCATTTT.